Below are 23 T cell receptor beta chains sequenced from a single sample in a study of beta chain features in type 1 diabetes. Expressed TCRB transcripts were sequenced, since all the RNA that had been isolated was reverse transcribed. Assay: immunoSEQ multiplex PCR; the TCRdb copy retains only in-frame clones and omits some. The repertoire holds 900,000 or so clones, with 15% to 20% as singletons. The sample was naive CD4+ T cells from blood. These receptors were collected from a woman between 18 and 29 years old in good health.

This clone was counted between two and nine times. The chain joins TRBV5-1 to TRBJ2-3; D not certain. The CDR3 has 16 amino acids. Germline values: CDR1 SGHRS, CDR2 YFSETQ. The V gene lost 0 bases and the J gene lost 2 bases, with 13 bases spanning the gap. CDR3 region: CASSLGRSADTDTQYF. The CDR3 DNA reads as TGCGCCAGCAGCTTGGGGCGATCGGCTGACACAGATACGCAGTATTTT.

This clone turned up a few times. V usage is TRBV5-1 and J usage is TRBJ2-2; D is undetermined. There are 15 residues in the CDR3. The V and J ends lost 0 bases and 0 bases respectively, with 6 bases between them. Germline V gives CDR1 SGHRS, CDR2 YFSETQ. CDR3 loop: CASSLVSTNTGELFF. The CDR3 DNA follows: TGCGCCAGCAGCTTGGTTTCAACGAACACCGGGGAGCTGTTTTTT.

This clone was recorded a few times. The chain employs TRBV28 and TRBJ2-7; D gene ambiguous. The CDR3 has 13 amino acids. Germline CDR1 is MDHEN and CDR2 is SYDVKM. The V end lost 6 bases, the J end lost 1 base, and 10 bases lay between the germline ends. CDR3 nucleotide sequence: TGTGCCAGCAGGAATACTCTATCCTACGAGCAGTACTTC. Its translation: CASRNTLSYEQYF.

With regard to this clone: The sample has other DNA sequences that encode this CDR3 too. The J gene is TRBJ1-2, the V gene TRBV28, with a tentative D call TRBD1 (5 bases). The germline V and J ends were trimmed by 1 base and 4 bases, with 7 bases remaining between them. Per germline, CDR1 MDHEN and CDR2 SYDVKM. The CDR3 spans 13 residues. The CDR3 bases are TGTGCCAGCAGTTTATTGGGGGGCTATGGCTACACCTTC. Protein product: CASSLLGGYGYTF.

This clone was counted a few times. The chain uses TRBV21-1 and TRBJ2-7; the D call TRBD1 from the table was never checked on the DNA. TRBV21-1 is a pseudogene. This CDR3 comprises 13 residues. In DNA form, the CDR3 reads TGTGCCGGCCGACAGGGGGTCTCCTACGAGCAGTACTTC. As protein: CAGRQGVSYEQYF.

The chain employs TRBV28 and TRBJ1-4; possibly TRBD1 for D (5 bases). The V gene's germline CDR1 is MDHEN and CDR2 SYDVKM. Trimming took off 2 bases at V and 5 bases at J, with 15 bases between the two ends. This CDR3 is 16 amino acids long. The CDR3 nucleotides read TGTGCCAGCAGTTTAATTCGGTGGCAGGGAAATGAAAAACTGTTTTTT. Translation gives CASSLIRWQGNEKLFF.

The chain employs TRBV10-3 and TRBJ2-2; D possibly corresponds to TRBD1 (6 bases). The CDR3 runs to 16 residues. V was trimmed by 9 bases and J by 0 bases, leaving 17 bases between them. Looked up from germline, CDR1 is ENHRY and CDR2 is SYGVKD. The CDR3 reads CAITSRQASNTGELFF. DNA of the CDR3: TGTGCCATTACGTCTCGACAGGCGTCGAACACCGGGGAGCTGTTTTTT.

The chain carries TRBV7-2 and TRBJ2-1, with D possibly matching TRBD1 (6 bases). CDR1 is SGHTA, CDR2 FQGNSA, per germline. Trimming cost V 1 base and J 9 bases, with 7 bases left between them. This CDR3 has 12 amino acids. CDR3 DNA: TGTGCCAGCAGCTTAGGCAGGGGTGAGCAGTTCTTC. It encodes CASSLGRGEQFF.

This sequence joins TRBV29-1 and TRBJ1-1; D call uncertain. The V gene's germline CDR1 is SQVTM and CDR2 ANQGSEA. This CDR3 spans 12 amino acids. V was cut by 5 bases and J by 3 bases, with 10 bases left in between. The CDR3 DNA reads TGCAGCGTTCTTCAGGTGGACACTGAAGCTTTCTTT. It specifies CSVLQVDTEAFF.

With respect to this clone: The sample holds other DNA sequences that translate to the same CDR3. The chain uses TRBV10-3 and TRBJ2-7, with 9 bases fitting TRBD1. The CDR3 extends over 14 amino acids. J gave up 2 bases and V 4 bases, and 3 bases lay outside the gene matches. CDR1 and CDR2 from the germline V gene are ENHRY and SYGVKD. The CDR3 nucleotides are TGTGCCATCAGTGGGGGACAGGGTACCTACGAGCAGTACTTC. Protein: CAISGGQGTYEQYF.

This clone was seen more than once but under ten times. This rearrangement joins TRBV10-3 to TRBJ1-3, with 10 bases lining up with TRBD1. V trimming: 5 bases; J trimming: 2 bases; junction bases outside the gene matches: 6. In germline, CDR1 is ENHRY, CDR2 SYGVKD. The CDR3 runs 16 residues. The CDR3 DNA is TGTGCCATCAGTATGGGGGACAGGGGACCTGGAAACACCATATATTTT. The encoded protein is CAISMGDRGPGNTIYF.

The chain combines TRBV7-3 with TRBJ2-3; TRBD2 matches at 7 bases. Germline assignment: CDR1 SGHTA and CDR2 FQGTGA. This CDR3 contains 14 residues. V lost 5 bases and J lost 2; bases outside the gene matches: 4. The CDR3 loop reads CASSLGLPTDTQYF. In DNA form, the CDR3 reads TGTGCCAGCAGCCTGGGACTACCCACAGATACGCAGTATTTT.

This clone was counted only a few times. The CDR3 DNA reads as TGTGCCAGCAGCGGCCGGGACAGGCGCACCTCTAACTATGGCTACACCTTC. It codes for CASSGRDRRTSNYGYTF. This chain joins TRBV9 and TRBJ1-2; 8 bases match TRBD1. CDR1 and CDR2 from the germline V gene are SGDLS and YYNGEE. The ends lost 3 bases at V and 0 bases at J; junction bases unmatched: 10. The CDR3 is 17 amino acids.

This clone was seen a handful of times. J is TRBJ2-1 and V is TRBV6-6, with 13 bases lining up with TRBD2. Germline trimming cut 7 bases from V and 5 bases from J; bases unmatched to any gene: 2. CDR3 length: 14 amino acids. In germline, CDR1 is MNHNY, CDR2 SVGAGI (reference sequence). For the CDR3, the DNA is TGTGCCAGCACCGGACTAGCGGGAGACAATGAGCAGTTCTTC. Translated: CASTGLAGDNEQFF.

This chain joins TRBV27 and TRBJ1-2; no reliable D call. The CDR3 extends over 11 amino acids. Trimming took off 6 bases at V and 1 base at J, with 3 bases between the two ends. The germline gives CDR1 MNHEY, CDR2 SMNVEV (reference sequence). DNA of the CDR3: TGTGCCAGCAGACATAACTATGGCTACACCTTC. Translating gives CASRHNYGYTF.

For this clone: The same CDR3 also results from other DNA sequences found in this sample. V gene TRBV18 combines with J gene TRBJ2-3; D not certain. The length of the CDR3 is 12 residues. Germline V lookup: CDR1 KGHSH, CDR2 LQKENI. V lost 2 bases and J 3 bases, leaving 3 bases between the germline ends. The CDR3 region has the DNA TGTGCCAGCTCACCAACGACAGATACGCAGTATTTT. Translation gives CASSPTTDTQYF.

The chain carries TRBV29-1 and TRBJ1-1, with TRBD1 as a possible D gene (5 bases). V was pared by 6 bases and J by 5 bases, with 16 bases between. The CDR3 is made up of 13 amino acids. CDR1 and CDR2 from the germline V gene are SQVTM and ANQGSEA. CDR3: CSVDLSQGTEAFF. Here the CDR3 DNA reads TGCAGCGTAGACCTGAGTCAGGGTACTGAAGCTTTCTTT.

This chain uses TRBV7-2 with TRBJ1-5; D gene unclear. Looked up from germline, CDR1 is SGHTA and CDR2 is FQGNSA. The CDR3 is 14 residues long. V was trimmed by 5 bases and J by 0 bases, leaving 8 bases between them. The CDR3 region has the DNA TGTGCCAGCAGCCCGTCAGGTAGCAATCAGCCCCAGCATTTT. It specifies CASSPSGSNQPQHF.

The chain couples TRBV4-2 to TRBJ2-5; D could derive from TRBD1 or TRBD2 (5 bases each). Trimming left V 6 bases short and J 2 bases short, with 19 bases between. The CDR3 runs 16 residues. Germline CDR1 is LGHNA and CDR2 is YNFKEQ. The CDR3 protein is CASRSRGPASQETQYF. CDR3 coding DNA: TGTGCCAGCAGAAGCCGGGGCCCCGCCAGTCAAGAGACCCAGTACTTC.

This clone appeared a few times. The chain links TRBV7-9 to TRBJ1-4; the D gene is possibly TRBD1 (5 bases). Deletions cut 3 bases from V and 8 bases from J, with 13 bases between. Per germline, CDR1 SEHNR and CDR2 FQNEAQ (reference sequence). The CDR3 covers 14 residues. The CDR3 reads CASSLSGREEKLFF. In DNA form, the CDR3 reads TGTGCCAGCAGCTTGTCAGGGAGAGAGGAAAAACTGTTTTTT. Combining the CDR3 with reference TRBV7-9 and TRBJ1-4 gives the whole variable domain DTGVSQNPRHKITKRGQNVTFRCDPISEHNRLYWYRQTLGQGPEFLTYFQNEAQLEKSRLLSDRFSAERPKGSFSTLEIQRTEQGDSAMYLCASSLSGREEKLFFGSGTQLSVL.

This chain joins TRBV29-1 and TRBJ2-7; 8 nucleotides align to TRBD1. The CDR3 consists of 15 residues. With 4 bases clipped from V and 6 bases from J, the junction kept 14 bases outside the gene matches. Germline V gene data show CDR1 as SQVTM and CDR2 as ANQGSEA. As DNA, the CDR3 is TGCAGCGTTGTGGTCTCGGGACAGGTTTTCTCCGAGCAGTACTTC. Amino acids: CSVVVSGQVFSEQYF.

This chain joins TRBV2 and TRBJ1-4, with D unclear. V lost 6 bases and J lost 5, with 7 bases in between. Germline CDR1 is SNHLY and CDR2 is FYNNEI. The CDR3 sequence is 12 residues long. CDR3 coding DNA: TGTGCCAGCAGAAGAAAGAATGAAAAACTGTTTTTT. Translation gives CASRRKNEKLFF.

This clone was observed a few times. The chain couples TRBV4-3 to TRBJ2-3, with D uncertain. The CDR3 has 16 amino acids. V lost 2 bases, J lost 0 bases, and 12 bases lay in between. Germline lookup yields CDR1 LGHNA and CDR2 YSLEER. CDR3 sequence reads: CASSQSTPKSTDTQYF. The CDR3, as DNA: TGCGCCAGCAGCCAATCCACCCCAAAAAGCACAGATACGCAGTATTTT.